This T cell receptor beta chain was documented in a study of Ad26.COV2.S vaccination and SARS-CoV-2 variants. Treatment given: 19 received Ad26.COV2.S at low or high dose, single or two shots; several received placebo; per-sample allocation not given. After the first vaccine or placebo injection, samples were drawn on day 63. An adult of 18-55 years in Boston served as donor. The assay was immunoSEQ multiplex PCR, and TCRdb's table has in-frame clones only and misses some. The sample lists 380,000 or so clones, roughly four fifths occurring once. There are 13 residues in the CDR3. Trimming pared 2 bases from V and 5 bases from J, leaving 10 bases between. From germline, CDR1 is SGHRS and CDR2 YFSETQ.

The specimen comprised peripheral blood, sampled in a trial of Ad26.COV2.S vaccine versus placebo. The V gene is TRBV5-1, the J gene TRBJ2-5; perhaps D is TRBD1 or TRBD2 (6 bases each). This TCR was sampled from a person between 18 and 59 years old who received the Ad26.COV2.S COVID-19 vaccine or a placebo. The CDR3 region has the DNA TGCGCCAGCAGCTTTGAAGGGGGGGAGACCCAGTACTTC. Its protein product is CASSFEGGETQYF.